Reported below is one T cell receptor beta chain. Its target is not known. The sample belongs to a study of T cell responses to AZD1222 COVID-19 vaccine. In the study overall: Pooling covered second doses at about 4 or about 12 weeks. The study's findings and limits: Just 6 or 7 people given AZD1222 tested seropositive at baseline. Nearly half of the spike-specific TCRs reportedly recognize variant regions that carry no mutations.

CDR1 and CDR2 (germline): SGHVS, FNYEAQ. V shed 2 bases and J shed 6 bases, with 16 bases lying between them. The CDR3 has 16 amino acids. Repertoires were generated with immunoSEQ multiplex PCR, while TCRdb's copy carries only in-frame clones and drops some. The data show 130,000 to 150,000 clones, with approximately 94% seen just once and 1.5% to 2% held by the top ten. This clonotype was obtained from an adult in good health. Sequencing used peripheral blood, obtained on day 0 of AZD1222 vaccination. The J gene is TRBJ1-4, the V gene TRBV7-6, with D tentatively TRBD1 (5 bases). CDR3 nucleotide sequence: TGTGCCAGCAGCTTACAGGGTCGGTCCATTTATGAAAAACTGTTTTTT. This encodes CASSLQGRSIYEKLFF.